The 11 T cell receptor beta chains below come from one sample, sequenced in a study of blood T cell repertoires in COVID-19. Measured with immunoSEQ multiplex PCR; TCRdb has only the in-frame clones, and not every one. Seen here are 90,000 to 120,000 clones, just over 70% observed once, and the top ten hold about 2%. The sample was peripheral blood. Receptors were obtained from a woman aged 40 to 50 with acute or convalescent COVID-19.

The chain uses TRBV6-5 and TRBJ2-3; 8 bases map to TRBD2. The CDR3 totals 14 residues. Unmatched junction bases numbered 5, after V lost 7 bases and J lost 2 bases. Germline V gene lookup returns CDR1 MNHEY and CDR2 SVGAGI. The CDR3 nucleotides read TGTGCCAGCACTAGCGGGCTACTCACAGATACGCAGTATTTT. Encoded protein: CASTSGLLTDTQYF.

The chain carries TRBV10-2 and TRBJ1-5; possible D gene TRBD1, 5 bases. The V and J ends lost 10 bases and 3 bases respectively, with 13 bases between them. This CDR3 comprises 13 residues. CDR1 and CDR2 from the germline V gene are WSHSY and SAAADI. CDR3 sequence: CATAGWDNQPQHF. CDR3 nucleotide sequence: TGCGCCACCGCAGGGTGGGACAATCAGCCCCAGCATTTT.

This clone appeared a few times. The rearrangement joins TRBV7-3 to TRBJ2-3; maybe TRBD1 (6 bases). Trimming took off 5 bases at V and 2 bases at J, with 11 bases between the two ends. The CDR3 runs to 14 residues. Germline values: CDR1 SGHTA, CDR2 FQGTGA. CDR3 in DNA: TGTGCCAGCAGCAGGGGGAGCCTCACAGATACGCAGTATTTT. Its translation is CASSRGSLTDTQYF.

This chain connects TRBV5-1 to TRBJ2-5; 12 bases are a match to TRBD2. Germline assignment: CDR1 SGHRS and CDR2 YFSETQ. The CDR3 is 17 amino acids. Unmatched junction bases numbered 6, after V lost 3 bases and J lost 0 bases. The CDR3 sequence is CASSSTLAGGNQETQYF. CDR3 DNA sequence: TGCGCCAGCAGCTCAACTCTAGCGGGGGGGAACCAAGAGACCCAGTACTTC.

This sequence joins TRBV18 and TRBJ2-1; TRBD1 aligns across 7 bases. J gave up 6 bases and V 1 base, and 3 bases lay outside the gene matches. Germline lookup yields CDR1 KGHSH and CDR2 LQKENI. The CDR3 extends over 14 amino acids. CDR3 residues: CASSPLGQANEQFF. The CDR3 nucleotides are TGTGCCAGCTCACCACTCGGACAGGCCAATGAGCAGTTCTTC.

Only a few counts were recorded for this clone. The chain employs TRBV29-1 and TRBJ1-5; D is undetermined. This CDR3 is built from 14 residues. V lost 0 bases to trimming and J lost 5 bases, with 11 bases between them. CDR1 and CDR2 from the germline V gene are SQVTM and ANQGSEA. This chain's CDR3 is CSVEDQTGDQPQHF. The CDR3 DNA reads TGCAGCGTTGAAGATCAGACGGGTGATCAGCCCCAGCATTTT.

This chain joins TRBV21-1 and TRBJ1-4; TRBD1 is the table's D call and was not checked against the DNA. TRBV21-1 is annotated as a pseudogene. CDR3 size: 14 residues. The CDR3 here is CASRSGTGERKTVF. The CDR3 DNA reads TGTGCCAGCAGGTCCGGGACAGGGGAAAGAAAAACTGTTTTT.

The chain is built from TRBV2 and TRBJ2-5; the D gene is possibly TRBD2 (5 bases). The CDR3 loop spans 13 amino acids. V was trimmed by 3 bases and J by 2 bases, leaving 7 bases between them. Germline V gene lookup returns CDR1 SNHLY and CDR2 FYNNEI. The CDR3 loop is CASSDKRQETQYF. In DNA, the CDR3 is TGTGCCAGCAGTGACAAGCGGCAAGAGACCCAGTACTTC. The full variable domain, its missing parts supplied by reference TRBV2 and TRBJ2-5, is EPEVTQTPSHQVTQMGQEVILRCVPISNHLYFYWYRQILGQKVEFLVSFYNNEISEKSEIFDDQFSVERPDGSNFTLKIRSTKLEDSAMYFCASSDKRQETQYFGPGTRLLVL.

This chain connects TRBV3-1 (or the pseudogene TRBV3-2) to TRBJ1-1; perhaps TRBD1 as D (5 bases). Trimming cost V 0 bases and J 0 bases, with 14 bases left between them. This CDR3 contains 17 residues. Germline CDR1 is LGHDT and CDR2 is YNNKEL (reference sequence). CDR3 protein: CASSQEASKGVNTEAFF. CDR3 nucleotide sequence: TGTGCCAGCAGCCAAGAAGCGTCCAAAGGGGTGAACACTGAAGCTTTCTTT.

The chain joins TRBV18 to TRBJ1-1; 7 nucleotides line up with TRBD1. This CDR3 spans 15 amino acids. With 4 bases clipped from V and 7 bases from J, the junction kept 12 bases outside the gene matches. The germline V gene has CDR1 KGHSH and CDR2 LQKENI. This chain's CDR3 is CASSLLPPGQSEAFF. The CDR3 DNA sequence: TGTGCCAGCTCACTTTTACCACCGGGACAGAGTGAAGCTTTCTTT.

This chain connects TRBV3-1 (or the pseudogene TRBV3-2) to TRBJ1-2; 9 nucleotides align to TRBD1. Looked up from germline, CDR1 is LGHDT and CDR2 is YNNKEL (reference sequence). The ends lost 5 bases at V and 7 bases at J; junction bases unmatched: 11. CDR3 length: 15 amino acids. This CDR3 reads CASSNTGGVLLGYTF. In DNA, the CDR3 is TGTGCCAGCAGCAATACAGGGGGCGTCCTGCTTGGCTACACCTTC.